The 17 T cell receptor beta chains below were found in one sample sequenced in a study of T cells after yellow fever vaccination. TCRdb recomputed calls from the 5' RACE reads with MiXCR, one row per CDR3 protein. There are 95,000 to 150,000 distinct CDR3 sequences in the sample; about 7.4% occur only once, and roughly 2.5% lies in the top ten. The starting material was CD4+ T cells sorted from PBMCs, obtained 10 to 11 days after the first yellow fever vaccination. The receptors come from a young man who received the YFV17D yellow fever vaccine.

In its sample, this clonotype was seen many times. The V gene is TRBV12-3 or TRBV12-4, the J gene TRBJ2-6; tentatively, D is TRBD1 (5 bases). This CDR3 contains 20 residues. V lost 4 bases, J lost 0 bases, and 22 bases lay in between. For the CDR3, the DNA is TGTGCCAGCAGTTCGTGGGAAGGGGCGAACTTATACTCTGGGGCCAACGTCCTGACTTTC. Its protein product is CASSSWEGANLYSGANVLTF.

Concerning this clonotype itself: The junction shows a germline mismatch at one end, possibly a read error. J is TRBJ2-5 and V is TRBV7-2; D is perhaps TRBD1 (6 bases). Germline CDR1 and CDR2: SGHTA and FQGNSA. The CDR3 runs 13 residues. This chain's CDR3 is CASRLGGSETQYF. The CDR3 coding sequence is TGTGCCAGCAGATTAGGGGGATCGGAGACCCAGTACTTC.

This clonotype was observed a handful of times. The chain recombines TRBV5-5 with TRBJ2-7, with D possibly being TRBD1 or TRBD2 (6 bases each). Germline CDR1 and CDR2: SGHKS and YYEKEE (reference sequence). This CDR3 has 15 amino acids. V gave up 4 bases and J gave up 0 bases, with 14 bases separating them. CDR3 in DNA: TGTGCCAGCAGCCCACTGGGGGGCAGCTCCTACGAGCAGTACTTC. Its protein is CASSPLGGSSYEQYF.

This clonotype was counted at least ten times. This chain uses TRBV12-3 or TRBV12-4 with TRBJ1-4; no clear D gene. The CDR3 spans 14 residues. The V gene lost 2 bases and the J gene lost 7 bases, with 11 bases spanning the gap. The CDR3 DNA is TGTGCCAGCAGTTTATCGCGCAGAACTGAAAAACTGTTTTTT. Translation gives CASSLSRRTEKLFF.

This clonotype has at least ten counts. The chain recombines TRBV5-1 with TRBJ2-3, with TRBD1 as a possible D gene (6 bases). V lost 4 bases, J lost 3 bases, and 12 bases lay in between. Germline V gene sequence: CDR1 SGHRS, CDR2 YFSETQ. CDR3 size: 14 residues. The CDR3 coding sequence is TGCGCCAGCAGCCAATACGGACAGACAGATACGCAGTATTTT. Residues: CASSQYGQTDTQYF.

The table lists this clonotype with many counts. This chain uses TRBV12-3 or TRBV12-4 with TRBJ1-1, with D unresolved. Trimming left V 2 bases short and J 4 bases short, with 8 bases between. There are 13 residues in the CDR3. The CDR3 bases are TGTGCCAGCAGTTTAAGATCTCTCACTGAAGCTTTCTTT. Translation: CASSLRSLTEAFF.

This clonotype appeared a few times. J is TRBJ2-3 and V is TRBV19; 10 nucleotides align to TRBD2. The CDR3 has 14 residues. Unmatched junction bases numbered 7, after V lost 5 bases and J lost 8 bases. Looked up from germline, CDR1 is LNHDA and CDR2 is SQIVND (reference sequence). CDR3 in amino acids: CASSQSGGARTQYF. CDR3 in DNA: TGTGCCAGTAGTCAAAGCGGGGGGGCCCGTACGCAGTATTTT.

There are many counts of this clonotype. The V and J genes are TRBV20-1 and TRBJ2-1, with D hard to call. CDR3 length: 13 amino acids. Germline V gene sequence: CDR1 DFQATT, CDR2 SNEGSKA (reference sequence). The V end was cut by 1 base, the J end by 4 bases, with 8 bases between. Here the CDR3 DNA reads TGCAGTGCTAGAGTTCCCGGATACAATGAGCAGTTCTTC. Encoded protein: CSARVPGYNEQFF.

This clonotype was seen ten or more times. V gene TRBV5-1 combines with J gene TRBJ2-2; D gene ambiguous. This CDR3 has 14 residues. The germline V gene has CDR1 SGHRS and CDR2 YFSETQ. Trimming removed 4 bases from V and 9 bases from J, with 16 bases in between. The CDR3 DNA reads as TGCGCCAGCAGCATGCCTTTAGGGCCCAGGGAGCTGTTTTTT. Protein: CASSMPLGPRELFF.

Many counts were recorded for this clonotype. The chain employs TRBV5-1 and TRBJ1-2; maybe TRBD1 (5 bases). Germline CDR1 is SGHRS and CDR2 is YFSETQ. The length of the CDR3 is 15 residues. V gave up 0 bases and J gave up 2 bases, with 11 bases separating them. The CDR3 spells CASSLGLRGNYGYTF. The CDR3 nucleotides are TGCGCCAGCAGCTTGGGATTGCGGGGGAACTATGGCTACACCTTC.

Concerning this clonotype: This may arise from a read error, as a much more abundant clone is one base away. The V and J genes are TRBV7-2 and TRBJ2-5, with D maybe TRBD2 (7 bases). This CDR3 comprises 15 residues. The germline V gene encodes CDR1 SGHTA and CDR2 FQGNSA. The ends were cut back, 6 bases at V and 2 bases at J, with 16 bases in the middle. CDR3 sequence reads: CASRASKGGQETQYF. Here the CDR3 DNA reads TGTGCCAGCAGGGCATCGAAGGGGGGGCAAGAGACCCAGTACTTC.

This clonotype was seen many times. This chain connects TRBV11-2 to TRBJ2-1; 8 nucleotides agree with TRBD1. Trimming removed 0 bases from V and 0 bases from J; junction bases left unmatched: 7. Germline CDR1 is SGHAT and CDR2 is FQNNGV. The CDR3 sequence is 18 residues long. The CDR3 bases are TGTGCCAGCAGCTTAGAACAGGGGGGCTCGAGCTCCTACAATGAGCAGTTCTTC. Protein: CASSLEQGGSSSYNEQFF. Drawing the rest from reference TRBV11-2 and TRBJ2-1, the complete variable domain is EAGVAQSPRYKIIEKRQSVAFWCNPISGHATLYWYQQILGQGPKLLIQFQNNGVVDDSQLPKDRFSAERLKGVDSTLKIQPAKLEDSAVYLCASSLEQGGSSSYNEQFFGPGTRLTVL.

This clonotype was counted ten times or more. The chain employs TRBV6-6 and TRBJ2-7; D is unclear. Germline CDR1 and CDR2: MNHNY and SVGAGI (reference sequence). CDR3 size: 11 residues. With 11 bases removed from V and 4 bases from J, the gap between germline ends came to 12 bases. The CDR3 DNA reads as TGTGCCTGCGATTCTGGGTACGAGCAGTACTTC. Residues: CACDSGYEQYF.

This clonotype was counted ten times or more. CDR3 DNA: TGTGCCAGCAGCGCCCGACAGGAGCAGTTCTTC. It codes for CASSARQEQFF. The chain employs TRBV9 and TRBJ2-1; tentatively, D is TRBD1 (5 bases). V lost 3 bases, J lost 10 bases, and 8 bases lay in between. Per the germline V gene, CDR1 is SGDLS and CDR2 is YYNGEE. This CDR3 has 11 amino acids.

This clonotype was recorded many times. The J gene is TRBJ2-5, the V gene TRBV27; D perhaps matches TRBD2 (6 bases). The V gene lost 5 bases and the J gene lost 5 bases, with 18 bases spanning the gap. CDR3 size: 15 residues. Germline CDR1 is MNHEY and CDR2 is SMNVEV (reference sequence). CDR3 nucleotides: TGTGCCAGCAGTCCGACGCGAGGGGCGGGGGAGACCCAGTACTTC. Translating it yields CASSPTRGAGETQYF.

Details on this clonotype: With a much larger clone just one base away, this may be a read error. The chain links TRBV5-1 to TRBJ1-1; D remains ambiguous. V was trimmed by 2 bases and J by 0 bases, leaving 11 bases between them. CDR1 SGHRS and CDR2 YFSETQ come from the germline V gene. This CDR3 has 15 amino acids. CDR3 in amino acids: CASSFGFVVNTEAFF. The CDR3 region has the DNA TGCGCCAGCAGCTTCGGCTTCGTTGTGAACACTGAAGCTTTCTTT.

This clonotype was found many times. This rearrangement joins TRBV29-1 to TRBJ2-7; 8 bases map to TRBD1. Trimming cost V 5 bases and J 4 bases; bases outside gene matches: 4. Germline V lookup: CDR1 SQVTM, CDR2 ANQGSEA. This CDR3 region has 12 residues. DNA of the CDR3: TGCAGCGTTTCACAGGGGGTTTACGAGCAGTACTTC. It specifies CSVSQGVYEQYF.